These T cell receptor beta chains were read from a single sample in a study of molecular identifiers for immune sequencing clone quantification. Each CDR3 protein gets one entry after TCRdb re-called the PCR reads with MiXCR. The sample has hundreds of thousands of distinct CDR3 sequences, over 25% seen once; the top ten hold about 0.73%. Sequencing was performed on naive CD8+ T cells from blood, with Jurkat cell RNA spiked in. The receptors here all came from a human donor in good health. Some libraries in this study had Jurkat cell RNA spiked in. The CDR3 runs from the conserved cysteine through the conserved F or W. D genes are given only for firm matches. Size is omitted from some rows. Given values are once, few, many or a class for expanded clones.

CDR3aa: CAGSQGQGTYEQYF
CDR3nt: TGCGCCGGCAGCCAGGGACAGGGTACCTACGAGCAGTACTTC
d_gene: TRBD1
j_gene: TRBJ2-7
abundance: few
v_gene: TRBV4-3

CDR3aa: CASRTFNQPQHF
CDR3nt: TGTGCCAGCCGTACGTTCAATCAGCCCCAGCATTTT
d_gene: -
j_gene: TRBJ1-5
abundance: many
v_gene: TRBV12-3/TRBV12-4

CDR3aa: CASSRLGGAETQYF
CDR3nt: TGTGCCAGCAGCCGCCTAGGAGGGGCGGAGACCCAGTACTTC
d_gene: -
j_gene: TRBJ2-5
abundance: many
v_gene: TRBV7-9

CDR3aa: CAWSSTGVAGELFF
CDR3nt: TGTGCCTGGAGTTCGACAGGGGTGGCCGGGGAGCTGTTTTTT
d_gene: TRBD1
j_gene: TRBJ2-2
abundance: -
v_gene: TRBV30

CDR3aa: CASSVDLAGITDTQYF
CDR3nt: TGTGCCAGCAGCGTAGACCTAGCGGGTATCACAGATACGCAGTATTTT
d_gene: TRBD2
j_gene: TRBJ2-3
abundance: -
v_gene: TRBV9

CDR3aa: CASGLASYGTQYF
CDR3nt: TGTGCTAGTGGTTTGGCATCCTATGGTACGCAGTATTTT
d_gene: -
j_gene: TRBJ2-3
abundance: -
v_gene: TRBV12-5

CDR3aa: CASSMAENTGELFF
CDR3nt: TGTGCCAGTAGTATGGCGGAGAACACCGGGGAGCTGTTTTTT
d_gene: -
j_gene: TRBJ2-2
abundance: -
v_gene: TRBV19

CDR3aa: CSVPYTAPNTGELFF
CDR3nt: TGCAGTGTCCCCTACACGGCTCCGAACACCGGGGAGCTGTTTTTT
d_gene: -
j_gene: TRBJ2-2
abundance: many
v_gene: TRBV20-1

CDR3aa: CSVGTGDGYTF
CDR3nt: TGCAGCGTTGGGACAGGGGATGGCTACACCTTC
d_gene: TRBD1
j_gene: TRBJ1-2
abundance: -
v_gene: TRBV29-1

CDR3aa: CASSQRASREQYF
CDR3nt: TGTGCCAGCAGCCAGCGGGCCTCTCGAGAGCAGTACTTC
d_gene: -
j_gene: TRBJ2-7
abundance: -
v_gene: TRBV14

CDR3aa: CASGFVDRGRPYEQYF
CDR3nt: TGTGCCAGCGGGTTCGTGGACAGGGGAAGGCCCTACGAGCAGTACTTC
d_gene: TRBD1
j_gene: TRBJ2-7
abundance: many
v_gene: TRBV27

CDR3aa: CASSQVAGGGPNSPLHF
CDR3nt: TGTGCCAGCAGCCAAGTTGCCGGGGGGGGACCTAATTCACCCCTCCACTTT
d_gene: -
j_gene: TRBJ1-6
abundance: few
v_gene: TRBV14

CDR3aa: CATSEPGGQPQHF
CDR3nt: TGTGCCACCAGTGAACCAGGGGGACAGCCCCAGCATTTT
d_gene: TRBD1
j_gene: TRBJ1-5
abundance: -
v_gene: TRBV24-1

CDR3aa: CASSLFGRMDSNQPQRF
CDR3nt: TGTGCCAGCAGTTTATTCGGCAGGATGGATAGCAATCAGCCCCAGCGTTTT
d_gene: -
j_gene: TRBJ1-5
abundance: -
v_gene: TRBV27

CDR3aa: CSAPGFPDTQYF
CDR3nt: TGCAGTGCCCCAGGGTTCCCAGATACGCAGTATTTT
d_gene: -
j_gene: TRBJ2-3
abundance: many
v_gene: TRBV20-1

CDR3aa: CASRGYGSSYEQYF
CDR3nt: TGTGCCAGCAGAGGTTACGGGAGCTCCTACGAGCAGTACTTC
d_gene: -
j_gene: TRBJ2-7
abundance: few
v_gene: TRBV27

CDR3aa: CASTRGAGYNEQFF
CDR3nt: TGTGCCAGCACACGCGGGGCAGGCTACAATGAGCAGTTCTTC
d_gene: -
j_gene: TRBJ2-1
abundance: few
v_gene: TRBV12-3/TRBV12-4

CDR3aa: CASSHSGGAIETQYF
CDR3nt: TGCGCCAGCAGCCACAGCGGGGGGGCCATTGAGACCCAGTACTTC
d_gene: TRBD2
j_gene: TRBJ2-5
abundance: -
v_gene: TRBV4-1

CDR3aa: CAWSVVAGAPRYF
CDR3nt: TGTGCCTGGAGTGTAGTAGCGGGGGCACCTAGGTACTTC
d_gene: TRBD2
j_gene: TRBJ2-7
abundance: -
v_gene: TRBV30

CDR3aa: CASSTRFQETQYF
CDR3nt: TGTGCCAGCAGTACCAGGTTTCAAGAGACCCAGTACTTC
d_gene: -
j_gene: TRBJ2-5
abundance: many
v_gene: TRBV12-3/TRBV12-4

CDR3aa: CAIEGFQETQYF
CDR3nt: TGTGCCATCGAGGGATTCCAAGAGACCCAGTACTTC
d_gene: -
j_gene: TRBJ2-5
abundance: many
v_gene: TRBV10-3

CDR3aa: CASSQVTMGAGELFF
CDR3nt: TGCGCCAGCAGCCAAGTGACCATGGGAGCCGGGGAGCTGTTTTTT
d_gene: -
j_gene: TRBJ2-2
abundance: many
v_gene: TRBV4-1

CDR3aa: CASIKDRGSTEAFF
CDR3nt: TGTGCCAGCATTAAGGACAGGGGGTCTACTGAAGCTTTCTTT
d_gene: TRBD1
j_gene: TRBJ1-1
abundance: -
v_gene: TRBV28

CDR3aa: CASSQDIGIAETQYF
CDR3nt: TGCGCCAGCAGCCAAGACATCGGAATAGCGGAGACCCAGTACTTC
d_gene: -
j_gene: TRBJ2-5
abundance: few
v_gene: TRBV4-3

CDR3aa: CASSVDAAFPYEQYF
CDR3nt: TGTGCCAGCAGCGTAGACGCAGCTTTTCCCTACGAGCAGTACTTC
d_gene: -
j_gene: TRBJ2-7
abundance: -
v_gene: TRBV9

CDR3aa: CASSVGAGGPGTGELFF
CDR3nt: TGTGCCAGCAGCGTAGGCGCGGGAGGGCCGGGCACCGGGGAGCTGTTTTTT
d_gene: TRBD2
j_gene: TRBJ2-2
abundance: many
v_gene: TRBV9

CDR3aa: CASGEGGGQPQHF
CDR3nt: TGTGCCAGCGGAGAGGGGGGAGGACAGCCCCAGCATTTT
d_gene: -
j_gene: TRBJ1-5
abundance: -
v_gene: TRBV12-3/TRBV12-4

CDR3aa: CATDYHQGPKVKPDPYEQYF
CDR3nt: TGTGCCACCGACTACCACCAGGGACCGAAGGTCAAGCCTGACCCCTACGAGCAGTACTTC
d_gene: -
j_gene: TRBJ2-7
abundance: few
v_gene: TRBV24-1

CDR3aa: CASRRQEHEEKLFF
CDR3nt: TGCGCCAGCCGCCGACAGGAACACGAAGAAAAACTGTTTTTT
d_gene: -
j_gene: TRBJ1-4
abundance: many
v_gene: TRBV5-1

CDR3aa: CASSPPSGGAPNEQFF
CDR3nt: TGTGCCAGCAGTCCACCAAGCGGGGGGGCTCCCAATGAGCAGTTCTTC
d_gene: TRBD2
j_gene: TRBJ2-1
abundance: -
v_gene: TRBV7-9

CDR3aa: CASSAHRPTNNSPLHF
CDR3nt: TGTGCCAGCAGTGCCCATCGACCGACTAATAATTCACCCCTCCACTTT
d_gene: -
j_gene: TRBJ1-6
abundance: few
v_gene: TRBV6-2/TRBV6-3